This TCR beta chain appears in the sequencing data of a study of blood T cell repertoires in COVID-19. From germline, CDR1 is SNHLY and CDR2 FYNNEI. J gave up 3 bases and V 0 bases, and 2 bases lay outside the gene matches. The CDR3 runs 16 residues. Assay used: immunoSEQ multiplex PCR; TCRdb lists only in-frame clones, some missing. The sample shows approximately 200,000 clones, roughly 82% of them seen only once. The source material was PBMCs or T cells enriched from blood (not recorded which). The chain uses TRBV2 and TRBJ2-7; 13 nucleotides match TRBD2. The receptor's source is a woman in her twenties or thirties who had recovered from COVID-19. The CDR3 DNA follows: TGTGCCAGCAGTGAAGCGGGGACTAGCGGGAACTACGAGCAGTACTTC. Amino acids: CASSEAGTSGNYEQYF.